This entry lists 5 T cell receptor beta chains sequenced from one sample in a study of T-cell memory formation after mild COVID-19. Via MiXCR, TCRdb re-called the 5' RACE reads, giving one row per CDR3 protein. The sample records 150,000 or so distinct CDR3 sequences, around a tenth being singletons. The source material was PBMCs or a T cell subset sorted from them (not recorded which). These receptors all stem from a young man who had mild COVID-19 (a few samples of this study predate the infection). Cell type and time point are not known.

This clonotype was seen more than once but under ten times. This chain connects TRBV5-1 to TRBJ1-5; D is possibly TRBD1 (6 bases). The CDR3 consists of 15 residues. Germline V gene data show CDR1 as SGHRS and CDR2 as YFSETQ. V lost 0 bases to trimming and J lost 1 base, with 8 bases between them. DNA for the CDR3: TGCGCCAGCAGCTTGGTCGGGGGCAGCAATCAGCCCCAGCATTTT. This translates into CASSLVGGSNQPQHF. Variable domain in full (rest from reference TRBV5-1 and TRBJ1-5): KAGVTQTPRYLIKTRGQQVTLSCSPISGHRSVSWYQQTPGQGLQFLFEYFSETQRNKGNFPGRFSGRQFSNSRSEMNVSTLELGDSALYLCASSLVGGSNQPQHFGDGTRLSIL.

The table lists this clonotype with many counts. The V and J genes are TRBV5-1 and TRBJ2-1; TRBD1 aligns across 8 bases. The CDR3 has 14 residues. CDR1 SGHRS and CDR2 YFSETQ come from the germline V gene. With V trimmed by 4 bases and J by 9 bases, 9 bases remained unmatched. CDR3 in DNA: TGCGCCAGCAGCAGAACGGACAGGGCTGGTGAGCAGTTCTTC. This sequence encodes CASSRTDRAGEQFF.

On this clonotype: A much more abundant neighbour one base away suggests this may be a read error. The chain uses TRBV6-2 or TRBV6-3 and TRBJ2-3, with TRBD2 matching 7 bases. The trim removed 7 bases at V and 6 bases at J, leaving 4 bases unmatched. Germline V lookup: CDR1 MNHEY, CDR2 SVGEGT. This CDR3 is 12 amino acids long. The CDR3 DNA sequence: TGTGCCAGCACCCCCGGGGGGGATACGCAGTATTTT. Amino acids: CASTPGGDTQYF.

Many counts were recorded for this clonotype. The rearrangement uses TRBV20-1 and TRBJ2-3, with 10 bases aligning to TRBD2. This CDR3 region has 13 residues. With 6 bases clipped from V and 6 bases from J, the junction kept 6 bases outside the gene matches. Germline lookup yields CDR1 DFQATT and CDR2 SNEGSKA (reference sequence). CDR3 region: CSAASGRGDTQYF. The CDR3 coding sequence is TGCAGTGCGGCTAGCGGGAGAGGGGATACGCAGTATTTT.

The chain has TRBV7-6 and TRBJ1-2; weak D call: TRBD1 (6 bases). The CDR3 has 16 residues. Germline V gene lookup returns CDR1 SGHVS and CDR2 FNYEAQ. V was pared by 4 bases and J by 3 bases, with 18 bases between. The CDR3 DNA is TGTGCCAGCAGCTACCGGTCGGGGGCTCGTGACTATGGCTACACCTTC. The encoded protein is CASSYRSGARDYGYTF.